The next 22 T cell receptor beta chains were all read from a single sample in a study of cytomegalovirus exposure and HLA in healthy donors. The PCR employed 60 Vbeta primers together with 13 Jbeta primers. The repertoire was sequenced with immunoSEQ multiplex PCR; TCRdb's copy has only in-frame clones and lacks some. The sample yields 150,000 to 250,000 clones, 80% to 85% seen once. Sample: PBMCs. Every receptor here comes from a woman aged 45-60 years in good health and CMV-seropositive.

Concerning this clone itself: Relative to the germline gene, one junction end is altered; a read error may explain this. The chain has TRBV2 and TRBJ2-4; 9 bases map to TRBD1. The CDR3 has 14 amino acids. Germline V gene sequence: CDR1 SNHLY, CDR2 FYNNEI. CDR3 sequence (DNA): TGTGCCAGCAGTGAAGACAGGGGGCAAAACAGTCAGTACTTC. It specifies CASSEDRGQNSQYF.

This sequence joins TRBV4-2 and TRBJ2-2; D is perhaps TRBD1 (6 bases). Deletions cut 0 bases from V and 1 base from J, with 6 bases between. CDR3 length equals 15 residues. Germline V gene data show CDR1 as LGHNA and CDR2 as YNFKEQ. CDR3 amino acids: CASSQEGQNTGELFF. CDR3 DNA: TGTGCCAGCAGCCAAGAGGGACAGAACACCGGGGAGCTGTTTTTT.

This clone showed up just once. V gene TRBV9 combines with J gene TRBJ2-5; D might be TRBD2 (6 bases). V dropped 4 bases and J dropped 3 bases, with 13 bases sitting between them. The CDR3 totals 14 residues. Germline V gene lookup returns CDR1 SGDLS and CDR2 YYNGEE. CDR3 sequence: CASSRSGAEETQYF. The CDR3 DNA reads as TGTGCCAGCAGCCGCTCGGGAGCGGAAGAGACCCAGTACTTC.

This clone was detected a few times. This chain links TRBV25-1 with TRBJ1-1; TRBD1 is a possible D gene (6 bases). Trimming took off 6 bases at V and 0 bases at J, with 17 bases between the two ends. The germline CDR1 and CDR2 sequences are MGHDK and SYGVNS. The CDR3 loop spans 16 amino acids. The CDR3 sequence is CASSHRTVQMNTEAFF. The DNA of the CDR3 is TGTGCCAGCAGCCATAGGACAGTCCAGATGAACACTGAAGCTTTCTTT.

The chain is built from TRBV28 and TRBJ1-1, with D possibly TRBD1 on 5 matching bases. This CDR3 region has 12 residues. The germline CDR1 and CDR2 sequences are MDHEN and SYDVKM. Deletions cut 6 bases from V and 8 bases from J, with 13 bases between. For the CDR3, the DNA is TGTGCCAGCAGATTACCAGGGAACGAAGCTTTCTTT. It specifies CASRLPGNEAFF.

CDR3 loop: CASSQPGTSGNTGELFF. The CDR3 DNA sequence: TGTGCCAGCAGCCAACCCGGGACTAGCGGAAACACCGGGGAGCTGTTTTTT. The chain uses TRBV4-2 and TRBJ2-2, with 11 bases lining up with TRBD2. The CDR3 runs to 17 residues. CDR1 is LGHNA, CDR2 YNFKEQ, per germline. V lost 2 bases, J lost 2 bases, and 4 bases stayed unmatched.

This chain uses TRBV18 with TRBJ2-7, with TRBD1 matching over 9 bases. Germline V gives CDR1 KGHSH, CDR2 LQKENI. The CDR3 spans 15 residues. V was pared by 3 bases and J by 5 bases, with 8 bases of the junction left unmatched. CDR3 nucleotide sequence: TGTGCCAGCTCACCGCAATACAGGGGGCAGGACGAGCAGTACTTC. As protein: CASSPQYRGQDEQYF.

The chain is built from TRBV18 and TRBJ2-6, with a tentative D call TRBD1 (6 bases). This CDR3 region has 17 residues. Germline V lookup: CDR1 KGHSH, CDR2 LQKENI. V lost 2 bases and J 1 base, leaving 12 bases between the germline ends. CDR3 in amino acids: CASSPATGLSGANVLTF. The CDR3 DNA reads TGTGCCAGCTCACCAGCGACAGGCCTGTCTGGGGCCAACGTCCTGACTTTC.

The chain has TRBV2 and TRBJ1-4; D unresolved. This CDR3 is built from 15 residues. The germline V gene has CDR1 SNHLY and CDR2 FYNNEI. V lost 1 base and J 8 bases, leaving 14 bases between the germline ends. CDR3 nucleotides: TGTGCCAGCAGTGAAGGCTGGGCCAGCCGGGAAAAACTGTTTTTT. Protein sequence: CASSEGWASREKLFF. The full variable domain, with the rest looked up from reference TRBV2 and TRBJ1-4, is EPEVTQTPSHQVTQMGQEVILRCVPISNHLYFYWYRQILGQKVEFLVSFYNNEISEKSEIFDDQFSVERPDGSNFTLKIRSTKLEDSAMYFCASSEGWASREKLFFGSGTQLSVL.

The genes are TRBV18 and TRBJ1-2, with a weak D call TRBD1 (5 bases). CDR3 length: 13 amino acids. V dropped 3 bases and J dropped 2 bases, with 7 bases sitting between them. Germline values: CDR1 KGHSH, CDR2 LQKENI. The CDR3 loop is CASSPPGNYGYTF. In DNA, the CDR3 is TGTGCCAGCTCACCTCCAGGGAACTATGGCTACACCTTC.

The gene calls are TRBV11-2 and TRBJ2-3; 9 bases align to TRBD1. This CDR3 region has 16 residues. V lost 5 bases and J lost 4; bases outside the gene matches: 10. Germline lookup yields CDR1 SGHAT and CDR2 FQNNGV. This CDR3 is CASSQGDRVGADTQYF. The CDR3 region has the DNA TGTGCCAGCAGCCAGGGGGACAGGGTGGGTGCAGATACGCAGTATTTT.

The CDR3 loop is CASSVGLDSPLHF. CDR3 DNA: TGTGCCAGCAGCGTAGGACTTGATTCACCCCTCCACTTT. The rearrangement uses TRBV9 and TRBJ1-6; no firm D call. The CDR3 is 13 amino acids. V was cut by 0 bases and J by 8 bases, with 6 bases left in between. The germline V gene has CDR1 SGDLS and CDR2 YYNGEE.

The V gene is TRBV5-6, the J gene TRBJ1-3, with 10 nucleotides matching TRBD1. This CDR3 has 16 amino acids. Germline lookup yields CDR1 SGHDT and CDR2 YYEEEE. V shed 6 bases, J shed 1 base, and the junction held 7 bases outside the gene matches. This CDR3 reads CASTSGQGRSGNTIYF. In DNA form, the CDR3 reads TGTGCCAGCACCTCGGGACAGGGGAGATCTGGAAACACCATATATTTT. The full variable domain, with the rest looked up from reference TRBV5-6 and TRBJ1-3, is DAGVTQSPTHLIKTRGQQVTLRCSPKSGHDTVSWYQQALGQGPQFIFQYYEEEERQRGNFPDRFSGHQFPNYSSELNVNALLLGDSALYLCASTSGQGRSGNTIYFGEGSWLTVV.

The V gene is TRBV4-1, the J gene TRBJ1-1; 7 positions match TRBD1. This CDR3 is built from 13 residues. Per germline, CDR1 MGHRA and CDR2 YSYEKL. V shed 2 bases, J shed 5 bases, and the junction held 2 bases outside the gene matches. The CDR3: CASSQNRGTEAFF. The CDR3 nucleotides read TGCGCCAGCAGCCAAAACAGGGGAACTGAAGCTTTCTTT.

This chain links TRBV5-1 with TRBJ2-3; a possible D gene is TRBD1 (7 bases). This CDR3 contains 16 residues. Trimming removed 3 bases from V and 0 bases from J, with 14 bases in between. Germline V gives CDR1 SGHRS, CDR2 YFSETQ. The CDR3 protein is CASSWRAGQSTDTQYF. The CDR3 DNA reads TGCGCCAGCAGCTGGAGGGCGGGACAGAGCACAGATACGCAGTATTTT.

The chain couples TRBV5-6 to TRBJ2-7, with 8 bases lining up with TRBD2. Germline CDR1 reads SGHDT; CDR2 reads YYEEEE. V lost 0 bases and J lost 7; bases outside the gene matches: 6. This CDR3 comprises 14 residues. CDR3 sequence: CASSLGAGGGEQYF. The DNA of the CDR3 is TGTGCCAGCAGCTTGGGCGCGGGGGGAGGGGAGCAGTACTTC.

The rearrangement uses TRBV14 and TRBJ2-7; 10 bases line up with TRBD1. The V gene end was trimmed by 4 bases and the J gene end by 4 bases; junction bases not matched to a gene: 7. Germline values: CDR1 SGHDN, CDR2 FVKESK. This CDR3 spans 15 amino acids. The CDR3 spells CASSLTGTGVYEQYF. For the CDR3, the DNA is TGTGCCAGCAGCCTCACCGGGACAGGGGTATACGAGCAGTACTTC.

The table lists this clone with a few counts. At one end the junction does not follow the germline gene, possibly because of a read error. V and J are TRBV5-6 and TRBJ2-1; 9 positions match TRBD2. Germline V CDR1 and CDR2: SGHDT, YYEEEE. This CDR3 is built from 15 residues. The CDR3 reads CASTLTSGVYNEQFF. CDR3 nucleotides: TGTGCCAGCACCTTGACTAGCGGAGTCTACAATGAGCAGTTCTTC.

This chain links TRBV5-1 with TRBJ2-1, with TRBD2 matching 9 bases. The CDR3 spans 16 residues. The V gene's germline CDR1 is SGHRS and CDR2 YFSETQ. Trimming removed 3 bases from V and 8 bases from J; junction bases left unmatched: 12. The CDR3 sequence is CASSSLAGTGGDEQFF. For the CDR3, the DNA is TGCGCCAGCAGCTCCCTAGCGGGGACCGGGGGGGATGAGCAGTTCTTC.

The chain couples TRBV28 to TRBJ2-7, with TRBD1 identical over 9 bases. This CDR3 has 13 amino acids. With 10 bases clipped from V and 7 bases from J, the junction kept 11 bases outside the gene matches. Germline V gene sequence: CDR1 MDHEN, CDR2 SYDVKM. CDR3 residues: CATQPGQGGEQYF. The CDR3 DNA sequence: TGTGCCACCCAACCGGGACAGGGAGGGGAGCAGTACTTC.

This chain joins TRBV6-1 and TRBJ1-2; no definite D call. Trimming shortened V by 5 bases and J by 8 bases, and 3 bases separated the two germline ends. The length of the CDR3 is 9 residues. CDR1 MNHNS and CDR2 SASEGT come from the germline V gene. CDR3 DNA: TGTGCCAGCAGTCCAGGCTACACCTTC. As protein: CASSPGYTF.

The CDR3 DNA reads TGTGCCATCAGAATGGACAGGGGCACCGGGGAGCTGTTTTTT. Its protein product is CAIRMDRGTGELFF. The V call is TRBV10-3, the J call TRBJ2-2, with 9 positions matching TRBD1. CDR3 size: 14 residues. Per germline, CDR1 ENHRY and CDR2 SYGVKD. V was pared by 6 bases and J by 4 bases, with 3 bases of the junction left unmatched.